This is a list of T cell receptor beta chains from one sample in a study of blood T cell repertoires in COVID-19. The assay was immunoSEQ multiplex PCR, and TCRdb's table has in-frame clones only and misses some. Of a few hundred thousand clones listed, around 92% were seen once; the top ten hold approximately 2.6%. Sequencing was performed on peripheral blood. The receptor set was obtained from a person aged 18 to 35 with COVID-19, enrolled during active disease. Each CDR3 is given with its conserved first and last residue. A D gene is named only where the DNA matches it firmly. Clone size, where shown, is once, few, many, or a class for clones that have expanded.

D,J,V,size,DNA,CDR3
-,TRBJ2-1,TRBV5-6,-,TGTGCCAGCAGCTTGGACGGGAAGCCCTACAATGAGCAGTTCTTC,CASSLDGKPYNEQFF
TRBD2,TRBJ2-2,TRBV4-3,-,TGCGCCAGCAGCCCCACAGCGGGACTAGCGGGAGTGGGCACCGGGGAGCTGTTTTTT,CASSPTAGLAGVGTGELFF
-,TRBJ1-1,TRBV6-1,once,TGTGCCAGCAGTGAGGGGAGTGGGTTGAACACTGAAGCTTTCTTT,CASSEGSGLNTEAFF
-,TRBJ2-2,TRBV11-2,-,TGTGCCAGCAGCTTAGATCGGGTAGCCACCGGGGAGCTGTTTTTT,CASSLDRVATGELFF
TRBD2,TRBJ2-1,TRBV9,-,TGTGCCAGCAGCGCCAGACTAGCCATCTACAATGAGCAGTTCTTC,CASSARLAIYNEQFF
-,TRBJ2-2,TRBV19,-,TGTGCCAGTAGTATCCTCTTGGACAGATCGAACACCGGGGAGCTGTTTTTT,CASSILLDRSNTGELFF
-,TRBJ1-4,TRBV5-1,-,TGCGCCAGCAGCACCGGTGCAACTAATGAAAAACTGTTTTTT,CASSTGATNEKLFF
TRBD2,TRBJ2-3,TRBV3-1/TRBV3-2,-,TGTGCCAGCAGCTCGGGACTAGCGGGACCAGATACGCAGTATTTT,CASSSGLAGPDTQYF
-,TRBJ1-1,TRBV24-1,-,TGTGCCACCAGCAACGGGGGAAACGGTGAAGCTTTCTTT,CATSNGGNGEAFF
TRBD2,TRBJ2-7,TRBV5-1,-,TGCGCCAGCAGCCCTGGACTAGCGGGAGGGTACGAGCAGTACTTC,CASSPGLAGGYEQYF
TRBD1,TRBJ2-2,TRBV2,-,TGTGCCAGCAGTGAGAAGACAGGGGACACCGGGGAGCTGTTTTTT,CASSEKTGDTGELFF
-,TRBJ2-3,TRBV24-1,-,TGTGCCACCAGTGTCCGAACGGGAGCACAAGATACGCAGTATTTT,CATSVRTGAQDTQYF
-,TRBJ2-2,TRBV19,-,TGTGCCAGTAGTATAGTAGGGGGCGGGATCACCGGGGAGCTGTTTTTT,CASSIVGGGITGELFF
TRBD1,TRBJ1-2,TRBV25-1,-,TGTGCCAGCAGTGAACGGACAGGGTATGGCTACACCTTC,CASSERTGYGYTF
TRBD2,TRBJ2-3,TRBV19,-,TGTGCCAGTAGTATAGCGGGAGGGCAAGATACGCAGTATTTT,CASSIAGGQDTQYF
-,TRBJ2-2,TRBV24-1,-,TGTGCCACCAGTGTCTCTGGGGCGGGGTTACCCGGGGAGCTGTTTTTT,CATSVSGAGLPGELFF
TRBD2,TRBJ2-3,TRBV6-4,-,TGTGCCAGCAGTGAATTGTCTAGCGGGACCGCTCCGCAGTATTTT,CASSELSSGTAPQYF
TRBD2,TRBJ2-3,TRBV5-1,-,TGCGCCAGCAGCCCGCAGCGGGGTAGCACAGATACGCAGTATTTT,CASSPQRGSTDTQYF
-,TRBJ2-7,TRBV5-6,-,TGTGCCAGCAGCTTGGCCCAGACAGCCTACGAGCAGTACTTC,CASSLAQTAYEQYF
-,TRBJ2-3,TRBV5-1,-,TGCGCCAGCAGCTTGGGGGCTACCACAGATACGCAGTATTTT,CASSLGATTDTQYF
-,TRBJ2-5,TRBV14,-,TGTGCCAGCAGCCAGGAATACAGGGTTCAAGAGACCCAGTACTTC,CASSQEYRVQETQYF
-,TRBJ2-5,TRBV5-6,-,TGTGCCAGCAGCTTGAAAACAGGAAGGGAGACCCAGTACTTC,CASSLKTGRETQYF
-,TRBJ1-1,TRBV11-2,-,TGTGCCAGCAGCTTAAGGAGGACTGAAGCTTTCTTT,CASSLRRTEAFF
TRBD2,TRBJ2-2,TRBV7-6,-,TGTGCCAGCAGCCAGGGACTAGCGGGAAGCGGGGAGCTGTTTTTT,CASSQGLAGSGELFF
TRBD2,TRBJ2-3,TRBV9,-,TGTGCCAGCAGCGTAGAGAACGGGAGGACAGATACGCAGTATTTT,CASSVENGRTDTQYF
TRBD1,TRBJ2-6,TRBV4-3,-,TGCGCCAGCAGCCAATCGGGACAGGGGCCGACTGGGGCCAACGTCCTGACTTTC,CASSQSGQGPTGANVLTF
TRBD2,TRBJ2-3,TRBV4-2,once,TGTGCCAGCAGCTACAACAGCGGGAGGGCCGCAGATACGCAGTATTTT,CASSYNSGRAADTQYF
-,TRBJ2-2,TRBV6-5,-,TGTGCCAGCAGTAGCGACAGGATGAACACCGGGGAGCTGTTTTTT,CASSSDRMNTGELFF
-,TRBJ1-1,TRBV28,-,TGTGCCAGCAGAACCAGATGGACTGAAGCTTTCTTT,CASRTRWTEAFF
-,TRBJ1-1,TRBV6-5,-,TGTGCCAGCAGTTCCAGAGAGGGGAACACTGAAGCTTTCTTT,CASSSREGNTEAFF
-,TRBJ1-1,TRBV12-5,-,TGTGCTAGTGGCGAAACGGGAGAGAACACTGAAGCTTTCTTT,CASGETGENTEAFF
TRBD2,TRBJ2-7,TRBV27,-,TGTGCCAGCAGAAGACTAGCGGGAGTGTTAGCCGAGCAGTACTTC,CASRRLAGVLAEQYF
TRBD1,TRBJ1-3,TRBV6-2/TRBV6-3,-,TGTGCCAGCAGTTACCCGACAGGGTCCTCTGGAAACACCATATATTTT,CASSYPTGSSGNTIYF
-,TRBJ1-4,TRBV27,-,TGTGCCAGCAGTCTCCACGGTGAAAAACTGTTTTTT,CASSLHGEKLFF
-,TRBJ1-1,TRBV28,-,TGTGCCAGCAGAGACCGGGGGGGCCTAAACACTGAAGCTTTCTTT,CASRDRGGLNTEAFF
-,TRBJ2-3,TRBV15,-,TGTGCCACCAGCAGACCAGGTACAGATACGCAGTATTTT,CATSRPGTDTQYF
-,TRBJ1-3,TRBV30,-,TGTGCCTGGAGCCGAGGAGGGAGAAACACCATATATTTT,CAWSRGGRNTIYF
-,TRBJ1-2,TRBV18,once,TGTGCCAGCTCACCCCCGGGGGGAACCTATGGCTACACCTTC,CASSPPGGTYGYTF
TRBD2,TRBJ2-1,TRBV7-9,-,TGTGCCAGCACCGGGACTAGCGGGTACAATGAGCAGTTCTTC,CASTGTSGYNEQFF
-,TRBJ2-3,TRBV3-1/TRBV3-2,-,TGTGCCAGCAGCCAAGGATCCTTAGGGGTCGGTACGCAGTATTTT,CASSQGSLGVGTQYF
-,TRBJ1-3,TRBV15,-,TGTGCCACCACCAATCAACGGGAGGTCGGAAACACCATATATTTT,CATTNQREVGNTIYF
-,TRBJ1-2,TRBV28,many,TGTGCCAGCAGTAGGGGGGGATTAAACTATGGCTACACCTTC,CASSRGGLNYGYTF
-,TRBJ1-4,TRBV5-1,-,TGCGCCAGCAGCTCGTCGGGGGGGAGAGTAACTAATATAGGAAAACTGTTTTTT,CASSSSGGRVTNIGKLFF
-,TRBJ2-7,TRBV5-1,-,TGCGCCAGCAGGGAGTCGGTGGAAGGTGAGCAGTACTTC,CASRESVEGEQYF
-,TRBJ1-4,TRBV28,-,TGTGCCAGCAGTTTAGAGACAACTAATGAAAAACTGTTTTTT,CASSLETTNEKLFF
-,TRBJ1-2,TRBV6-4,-,TGTGCCAGCAGTGGGGGCGGGAACTATGAAGGCTACACCTTC,CASSGGGNYEGYTF
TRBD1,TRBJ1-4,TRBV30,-,TGTGCCTGGACCAGACAGGGGGCGACGGAAAAACTGTTTTTT,CAWTRQGATEKLFF
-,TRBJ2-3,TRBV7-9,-,TGTGCCAGCCGGGTTCTGGAGGGCACAGATACGCAGTATTTT,CASRVLEGTDTQYF
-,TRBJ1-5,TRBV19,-,TGTGCCAGTAGCCGGGACATCAATCAGCCCCAGCATTTT,CASSRDINQPQHF
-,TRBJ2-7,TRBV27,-,TGTGCCAGCAGTTATTCAGCAGGGGCGAATTACGAGCAGTACTTC,CASSYSAGANYEQYF
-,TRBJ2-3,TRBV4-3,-,TGCGCCAGCAGCCAACGTCGGGAGCCGACAGATACGCAGTATTTT,CASSQRREPTDTQYF
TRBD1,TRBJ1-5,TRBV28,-,TGTGCCACGAGAGTGACAGGGAGAACCGATCAGCCCCAGCATTTT,CATRVTGRTDQPQHF
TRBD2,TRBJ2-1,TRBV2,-,TGTGCCAGCAGTTCCGATTTTGGCCTAGCGGGAGCCAATGAGCAGTTCTTC,CASSSDFGLAGANEQFF
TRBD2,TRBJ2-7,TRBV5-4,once,TGTGCCAGCAGCCCATTAGCGGGAGAACCGTACGAGCAGTACTTC,CASSPLAGEPYEQYF
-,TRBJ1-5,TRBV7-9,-,TGTGCCAGCAGCCACGACGCTGGGGCCATGGGGTCTCCCAATCAGCCCCAGCATTTT,CASSHDAGAMGSPNQPQHF